The clone carrying this T cell receptor beta chain was seen repeatedly, ten times or more. CDR3 length: 14 amino acids. With 6 bases removed from V and 0 bases from J, the gap between germline ends came to 11 bases. Per germline, CDR1 LNHDA and CDR2 SQIVND (reference sequence). The TCR beta CDR3 regions underwent amplification using RNA transcripts as the source. An initial round of RT-PCR targeting the TCR CDR3 relied on the HTBI primer set. TCRdb reprocessed the multiplex PCR reads via MiXCR and lists one record per CDR3 protein. The profile shows 500,000 to 600,000 distinct CDR3 sequences, over 45% of them singletons. This record belongs to a study of T cells in Graves' hyperthyroidism and ophthalmopathy. Criteria for exclusion of patients were uncontrolled infection, other autoimmune disease, pregnancy or lactation. Thyroid ultrasound and orbital computed tomography, with clinical symptoms and serum thyroxine and TRAb, informed diagnoses.

The sequence came from an adult woman with Graves' disease, either hyperthyroidism or ophthalmopathy (not recorded which). The sample was peripheral blood or thyroid tissue (not recorded which). The V call is TRBV19, the J call TRBJ1-1, with no clear D. The CDR3 DNA follows: TGTGCCAGTAGGGAGGCGTACATGAACACTGAAGCTTTCTTT. As protein: CASREAYMNTEAFF.